This is a list of T cell receptor beta chains from one sample in a study of spatial heterogeneity in lung cancer. A single record per CDR3 protein comes from TCRdb applying MiXCR to the 5' RACE reads. The table lists about 45,000 distinct CDR3 sequences, roughly 10% of them singletons, with 40% to 50% in the top ten. The sequencing here drew on PBMCs, taken at surgery. All receptors come from a female donor with early-stage non-small cell lung cancer. Both conserved end residues are part of each CDR3.

V gene	J gene	CDR3 protein
TRBV7-2	TRBJ1-1	CASSPMDRAPEAFF
TRBV4-3	TRBJ2-7	CASSRQQGAYEQYF
TRBV5-1	TRBJ1-4	CASSLAPQGGNEKLFF
TRBV20-1	TRBJ1-1	CSAKTLTGDTEAFF
TRBV7-6	TRBJ1-2	CASSPEPSYGYTF
TRBV7-9	TRBJ1-1	CASSRQGAHTEAFF
TRBV28	TRBJ2-7	CASTLSGTGGGGGLYEQYF
TRBV11-2	TRBJ2-7	CASSLDRGHSEQYF
TRBV2	TRBJ1-5	CASSDGTRASDQPQHF
TRBV7-9	TRBJ2-5	CASGGTGQETQYF
TRBV19	TRBJ1-1	CAFPGVTEAFF
TRBV27	TRBJ2-2	CASSLSVAGELFF
TRBV2	TRBJ1-1	CATPPAENTEAFF
TRBV6-5	TRBJ2-7	CASSHGAGHYEQYF
TRBV7-2	TRBJ2-1	CASSFQGGTYNEQFF
TRBV12-3/TRBV12-4	TRBJ1-3	CASSFRSSGNTIYF
TRBV5-6	TRBJ2-5	CASSLGQLYQETQYF
TRBV6-2/TRBV6-3	TRBJ1-2	CASLGPAYGYTF
TRBV14	TRBJ2-3	CASSPKSFFGTDTQYF
TRBV5-6	TRBJ1-2	CASSLGGGDPSRYGYTF
TRBV5-1	TRBJ2-3	CASSLGARTDTQYF
TRBV6-2/TRBV6-3	TRBJ1-1	CASSYSPRELLNLIKGTEAFF